This T cell receptor (beta chain) comes out of a study of shared clonotypes between healthy human individuals. Germline CDR1 LNHDA, CDR2 SQIVND (reference sequence). The CDR3 spans 14 residues. V was pared by 6 bases and J by 2 bases, with 5 bases of the junction left unmatched. Study conclusions and caveats: Generation probabilities of non-shared clonotypes were lower (relative to those shared by all four donors). Several donors held approximately 4.5% of naive CD4 clonotypes in common.

Replicate PCRs for sorted subsets used 200 ng DNA; this equaled about 30,000 T cell genomes. The repertoire was sequenced with immunoSEQ multiplex PCR; TCRdb's copy has only in-frame clones and lacks some. The data show roughly 1,500,000 clones, with approximately 98.5% seen just once and 0.36% held by the top ten. Concerning this clone itself: Its cognate antigen is unknown.

This clonotype was obtained from a man aged 25 to 45 in good health. Sequenced sample: naive CD4+ T cells sorted from blood. Indicated subset: CD45RA+ positively selected. This chain connects TRBV19 to TRBJ2-7; 9 nucleotides match TRBD1. The CDR3 DNA sequence: TGTGCCAGTAGCCCGGGACAGGGCGCCTACGAGCAGTACTTC. Protein sequence: CASSPGQGAYEQYF.